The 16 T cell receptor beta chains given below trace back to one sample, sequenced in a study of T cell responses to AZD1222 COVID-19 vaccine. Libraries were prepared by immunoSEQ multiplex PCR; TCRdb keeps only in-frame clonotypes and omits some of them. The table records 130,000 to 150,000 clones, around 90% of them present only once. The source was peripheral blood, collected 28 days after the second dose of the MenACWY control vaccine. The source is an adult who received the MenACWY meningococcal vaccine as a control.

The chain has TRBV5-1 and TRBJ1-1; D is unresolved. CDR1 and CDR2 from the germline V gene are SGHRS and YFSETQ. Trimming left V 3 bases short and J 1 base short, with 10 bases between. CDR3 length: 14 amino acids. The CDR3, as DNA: TGCGCCAGCAGCTCGGTCCCGGGGAACACTGAAGCTTTCTTT. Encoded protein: CASSSVPGNTEAFF.

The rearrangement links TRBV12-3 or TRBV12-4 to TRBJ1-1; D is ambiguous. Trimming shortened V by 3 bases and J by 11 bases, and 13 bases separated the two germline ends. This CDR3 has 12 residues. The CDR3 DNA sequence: TGTGCCAGCAGTTTTTCTCCAGGTACGGCTTTCTTT. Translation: CASSFSPGTAFF.

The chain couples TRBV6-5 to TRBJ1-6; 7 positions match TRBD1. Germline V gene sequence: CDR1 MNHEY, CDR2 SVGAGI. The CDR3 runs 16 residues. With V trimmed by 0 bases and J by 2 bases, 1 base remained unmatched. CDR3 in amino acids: CASSYSQGAYNSPLHF. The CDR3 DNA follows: TGTGCCAGCAGTTACTCGCAGGGGGCCTATAATTCACCCCTCCACTTT.

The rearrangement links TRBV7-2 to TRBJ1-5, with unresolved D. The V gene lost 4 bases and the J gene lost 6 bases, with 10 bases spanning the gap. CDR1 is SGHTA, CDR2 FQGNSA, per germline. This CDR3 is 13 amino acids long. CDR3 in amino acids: CASSYGGSQPQHF. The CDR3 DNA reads TGTGCCAGCAGCTATGGAGGGTCTCAGCCCCAGCATTTT.

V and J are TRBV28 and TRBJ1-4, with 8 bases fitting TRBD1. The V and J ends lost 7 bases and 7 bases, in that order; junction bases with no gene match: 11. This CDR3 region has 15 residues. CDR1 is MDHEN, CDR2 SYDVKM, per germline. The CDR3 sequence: CASTRGQDRIEKLFF. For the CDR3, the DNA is TGTGCCAGCACCCGGGGACAGGATAGGATTGAAAAACTGTTTTTT. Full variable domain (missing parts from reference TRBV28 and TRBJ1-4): DVKVTQSSRYLVKRTGEKVFLECVQDMDHENMFWYRQDPGLGLRLIYFSYDVKMKEKGDIPEGYSVSREKKERFSLILESASTNQTSMYLCASTRGQDRIEKLFFGSGTQLSVL.

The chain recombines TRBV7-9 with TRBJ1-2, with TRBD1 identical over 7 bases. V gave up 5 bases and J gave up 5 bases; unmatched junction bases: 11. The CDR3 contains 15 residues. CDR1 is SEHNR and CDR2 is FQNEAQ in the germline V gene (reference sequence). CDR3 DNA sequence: TGTGCCAGCAGCCGCCCTGCCTCAGGGGGGTATGGCTACACCTTC. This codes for CASSRPASGGYGYTF.

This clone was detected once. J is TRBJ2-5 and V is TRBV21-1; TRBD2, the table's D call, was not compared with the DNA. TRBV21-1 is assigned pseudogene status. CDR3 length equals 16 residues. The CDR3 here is CASSLSGTDPGETQYF. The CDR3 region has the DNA TGTGCCAGCAGTTTATCCGGGACTGACCCCGGGGAGACCCAGTACTTC.

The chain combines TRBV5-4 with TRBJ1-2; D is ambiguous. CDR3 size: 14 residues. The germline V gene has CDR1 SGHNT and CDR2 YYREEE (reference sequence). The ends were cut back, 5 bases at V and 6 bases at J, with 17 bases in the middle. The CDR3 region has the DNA TGTGCCAGCAGACGAGGAGGCGTATCGGATGGCTACACCTTC. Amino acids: CASRRGGVSDGYTF.

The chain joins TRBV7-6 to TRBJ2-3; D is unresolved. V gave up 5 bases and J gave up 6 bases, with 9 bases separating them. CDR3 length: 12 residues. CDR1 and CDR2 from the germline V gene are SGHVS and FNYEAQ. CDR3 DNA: TGTGCCAGCAGCCCCAAAGGGGATACGCAGTATTTT. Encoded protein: CASSPKGDTQYF.

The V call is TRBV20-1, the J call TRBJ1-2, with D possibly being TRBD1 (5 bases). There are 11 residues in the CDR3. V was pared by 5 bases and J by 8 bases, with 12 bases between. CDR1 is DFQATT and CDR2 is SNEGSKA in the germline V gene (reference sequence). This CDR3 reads CSASGGRGYTF. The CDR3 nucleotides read TGCAGTGCTTCGGGGGGGAGGGGCTACACCTTC.

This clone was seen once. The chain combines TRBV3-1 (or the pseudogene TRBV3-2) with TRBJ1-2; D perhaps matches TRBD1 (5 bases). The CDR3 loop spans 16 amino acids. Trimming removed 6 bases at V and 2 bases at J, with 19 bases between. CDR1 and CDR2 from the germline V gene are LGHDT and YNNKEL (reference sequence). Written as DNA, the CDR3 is TGTGCCAGCAGAAGAACCGGGACTTCTCCGAACTATGGCTACACCTTC. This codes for CASRRTGTSPNYGYTF.

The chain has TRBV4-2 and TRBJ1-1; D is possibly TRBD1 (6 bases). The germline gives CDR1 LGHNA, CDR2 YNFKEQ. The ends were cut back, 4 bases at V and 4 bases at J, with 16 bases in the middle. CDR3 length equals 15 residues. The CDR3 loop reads CASSRYREEATEAFF. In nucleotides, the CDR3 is TGTGCCAGCAGCCGATACAGGGAGGAGGCCACTGAAGCTTTCTTT.

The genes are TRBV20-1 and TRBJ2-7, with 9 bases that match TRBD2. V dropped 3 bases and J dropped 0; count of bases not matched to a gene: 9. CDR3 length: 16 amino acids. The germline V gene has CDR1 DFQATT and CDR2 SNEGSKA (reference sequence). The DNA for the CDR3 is TGCAGTGCTAGTGCAGAGAGACTAGCGGTCTCCTACGAGCAGTACTTC. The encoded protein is CSASAERLAVSYEQYF.

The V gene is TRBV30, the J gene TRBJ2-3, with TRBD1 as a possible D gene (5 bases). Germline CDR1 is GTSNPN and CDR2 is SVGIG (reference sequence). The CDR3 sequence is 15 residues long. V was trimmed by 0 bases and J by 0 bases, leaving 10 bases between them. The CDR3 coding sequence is TGTGCCTGGAGTGTTCCCTCAGGGAGCACAGATACGCAGTATTTT. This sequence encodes CAWSVPSGSTDTQYF. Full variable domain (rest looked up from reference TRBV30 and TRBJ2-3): SQTIHQWPATLVQPVGSPLSLECTVEGTSNPNLYWYRQAAGRGLQLLFYSVGIGQISSEVPQNLSASRPQDRQFILSSKKLLLSDSGFYLCAWSVPSGSTDTQYFGPGTRLTVL.

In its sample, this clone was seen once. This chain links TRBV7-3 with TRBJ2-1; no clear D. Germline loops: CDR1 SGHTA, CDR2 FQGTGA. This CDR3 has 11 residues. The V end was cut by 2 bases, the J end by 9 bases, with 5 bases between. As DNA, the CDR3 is TGTGCCAGCAGCTTAGGTAGTGAGCAGTTCTTC. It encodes CASSLGSEQFF.

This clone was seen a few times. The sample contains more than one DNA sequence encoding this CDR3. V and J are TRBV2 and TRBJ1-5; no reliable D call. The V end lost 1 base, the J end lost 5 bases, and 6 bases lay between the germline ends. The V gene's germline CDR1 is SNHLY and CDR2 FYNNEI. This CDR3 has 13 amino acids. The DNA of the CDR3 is TGTGCCAGCAGTGAAGTACGAGATCAGCCCCAGCATTTT. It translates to CASSEVRDQPQHF.